The source of this T cell receptor (beta chain) is a study of PD-L1 blockade in urothelial cancer. Whole-study context: Peripheral blood specimens exhibited a median yield of approximately 150,000 T cells.

Using immunoSEQ multiplex PCR, the repertoire was profiled, and TCRdb retains in-frame clones only, with some absent. The top ten clones hold approximately 8.3% of a sample with more than 35,000 clones, approximately 90% of them seen once. The CDR3 runs to 15 residues. Germline assignment: CDR1 LNHDA and CDR2 SQIVND (reference sequence). Trimming cost V 3 bases and J 0 bases, with 6 bases left between them. The TCR originated in a man aged 70 or older with urothelial cancer. The chain employs TRBV19 and TRBJ2-6; no clear D gene. The source material was PBMCs, sampled around atezolizumab (anti-PD-L1) treatment. Here the CDR3 DNA reads TGTGCCAGTAGTATCCCAGGCTCTGGGGCCAACGTCCTGACTTTC. Residues: CASSIPGSGANVLTF.